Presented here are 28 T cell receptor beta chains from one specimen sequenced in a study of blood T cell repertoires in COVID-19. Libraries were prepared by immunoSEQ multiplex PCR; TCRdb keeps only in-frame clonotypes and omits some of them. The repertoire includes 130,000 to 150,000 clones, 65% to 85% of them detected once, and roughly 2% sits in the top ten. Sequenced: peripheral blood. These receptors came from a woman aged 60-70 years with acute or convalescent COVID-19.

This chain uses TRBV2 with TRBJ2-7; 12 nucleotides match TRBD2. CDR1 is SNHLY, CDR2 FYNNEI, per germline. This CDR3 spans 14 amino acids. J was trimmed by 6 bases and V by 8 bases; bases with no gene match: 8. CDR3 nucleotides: TGTGCCAGCGGACCGGGACTAGCGGGTAGCGAGCAGTACTTC. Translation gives CASGPGLAGSEQYF.

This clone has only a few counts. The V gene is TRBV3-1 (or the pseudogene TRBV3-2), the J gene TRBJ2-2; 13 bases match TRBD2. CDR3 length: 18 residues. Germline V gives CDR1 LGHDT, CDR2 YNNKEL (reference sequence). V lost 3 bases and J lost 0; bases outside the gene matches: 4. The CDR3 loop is CASSQIGTSGANTGELFF. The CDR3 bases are TGTGCCAGCAGCCAGATTGGGACTAGCGGGGCGAACACCGGGGAGCTGTTTTTT.

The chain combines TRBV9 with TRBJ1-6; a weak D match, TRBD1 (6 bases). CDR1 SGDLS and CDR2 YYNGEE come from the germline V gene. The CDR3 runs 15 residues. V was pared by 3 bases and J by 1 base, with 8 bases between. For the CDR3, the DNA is TGTGCCAGCAGCGCCGGGACATCCTATAATTCACCCCTCCACTTT. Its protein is CASSAGTSYNSPLHF.

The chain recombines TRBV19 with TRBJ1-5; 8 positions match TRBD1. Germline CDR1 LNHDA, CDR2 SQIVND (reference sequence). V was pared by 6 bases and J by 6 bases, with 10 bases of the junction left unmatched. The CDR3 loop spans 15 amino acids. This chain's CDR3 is CASSPTGVGGQPQHF. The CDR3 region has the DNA TGTGCCAGTAGCCCGACAGGGGTCGGGGGTCAGCCCCAGCATTTT. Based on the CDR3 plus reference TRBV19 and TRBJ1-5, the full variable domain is DGGITQSPKYLFRKEGQNVTLSCEQNLNHDAMYWYRQDPGQGLRLIYYSQIVNDFQKGDIAEGYSVSREKKESFPLTVTSAQKNPTAFYLCASSPTGVGGQPQHFGDGTRLSIL.

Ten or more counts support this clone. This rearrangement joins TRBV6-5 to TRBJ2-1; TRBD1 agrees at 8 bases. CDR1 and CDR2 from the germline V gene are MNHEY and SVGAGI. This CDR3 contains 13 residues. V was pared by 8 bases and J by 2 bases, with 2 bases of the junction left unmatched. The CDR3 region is CASDRGTYNEQFF. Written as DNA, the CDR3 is TGTGCCAGCGACAGGGGAACCTACAATGAGCAGTTCTTC.

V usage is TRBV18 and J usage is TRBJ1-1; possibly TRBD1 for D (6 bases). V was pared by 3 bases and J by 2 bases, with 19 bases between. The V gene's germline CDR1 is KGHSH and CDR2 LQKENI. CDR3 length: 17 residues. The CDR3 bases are TGTGCCAGCTCACCGACCATAGCGAGGACAGCCAACACTGAAGCTTTCTTT. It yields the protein CASSPTIARTANTEAFF.

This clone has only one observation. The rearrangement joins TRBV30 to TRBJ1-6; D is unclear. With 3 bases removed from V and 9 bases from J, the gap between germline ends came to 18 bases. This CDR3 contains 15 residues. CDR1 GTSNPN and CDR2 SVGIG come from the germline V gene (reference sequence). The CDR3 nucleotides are TGTGCCTGGAGCCTCCGCCCGGGTTTGCCTTCACCCCTCCACTTT. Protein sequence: CAWSLRPGLPSPLHF.

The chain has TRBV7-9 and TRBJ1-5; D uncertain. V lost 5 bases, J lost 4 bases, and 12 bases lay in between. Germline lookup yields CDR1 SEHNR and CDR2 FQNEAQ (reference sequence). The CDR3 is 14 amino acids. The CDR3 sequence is CASSNSNKNQPQHF. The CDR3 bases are TGTGCCAGCAGCAATTCCAACAAGAATCAGCCCCAGCATTTT.

The CDR3 protein is CASSPRHPSYEQYF. In nucleotides, the CDR3 is TGTGCCAGCAGTCCACGCCATCCCAGTTACGAGCAGTACTTC. J is TRBJ2-7 and V is TRBV6-5; D is unresolved. This CDR3 region has 14 residues. Germline V gene sequence: CDR1 MNHEY, CDR2 SVGAGI. Trimming shortened V by 5 bases and J by 4 bases, and 15 bases separated the two germline ends.

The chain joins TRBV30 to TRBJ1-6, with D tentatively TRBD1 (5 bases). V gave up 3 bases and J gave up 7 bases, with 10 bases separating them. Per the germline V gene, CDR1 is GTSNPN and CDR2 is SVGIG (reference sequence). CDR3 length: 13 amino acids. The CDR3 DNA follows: TGTGCCTGGAGCGGACAACTGAATTCACCCCTCCACTTT. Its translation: CAWSGQLNSPLHF.

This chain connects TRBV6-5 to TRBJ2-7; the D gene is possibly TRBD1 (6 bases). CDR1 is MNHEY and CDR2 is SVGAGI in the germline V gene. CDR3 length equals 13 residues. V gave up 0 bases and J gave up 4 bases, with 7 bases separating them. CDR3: CASSYSDSYEQYF. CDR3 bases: TGTGCCAGCAGTTACTCGGACAGTTACGAGCAGTACTTC.

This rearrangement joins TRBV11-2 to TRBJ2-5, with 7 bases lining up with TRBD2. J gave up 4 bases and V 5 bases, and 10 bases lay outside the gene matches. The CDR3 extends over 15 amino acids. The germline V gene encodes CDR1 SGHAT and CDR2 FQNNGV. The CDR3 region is CASSPGGLKLETQYF. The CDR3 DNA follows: TGTGCCAGCAGCCCCGGGGGACTAAAGTTAGAGACCCAGTACTTC.

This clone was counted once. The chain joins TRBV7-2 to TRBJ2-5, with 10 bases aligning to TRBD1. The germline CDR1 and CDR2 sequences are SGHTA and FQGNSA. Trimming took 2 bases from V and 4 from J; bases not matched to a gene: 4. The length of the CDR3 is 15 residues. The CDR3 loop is CASSLPTGGLETQYF. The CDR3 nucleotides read TGTGCCAGCAGCTTACCGACAGGGGGCTTAGAGACCCAGTACTTC.

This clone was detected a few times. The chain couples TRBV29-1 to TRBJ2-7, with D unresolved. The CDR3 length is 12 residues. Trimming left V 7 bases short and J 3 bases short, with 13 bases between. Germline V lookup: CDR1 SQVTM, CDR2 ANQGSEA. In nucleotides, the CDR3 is TGCAGCGGGGCCCAGTCTGTCTACGAGCAGTACTTC. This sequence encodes CSGAQSVYEQYF.

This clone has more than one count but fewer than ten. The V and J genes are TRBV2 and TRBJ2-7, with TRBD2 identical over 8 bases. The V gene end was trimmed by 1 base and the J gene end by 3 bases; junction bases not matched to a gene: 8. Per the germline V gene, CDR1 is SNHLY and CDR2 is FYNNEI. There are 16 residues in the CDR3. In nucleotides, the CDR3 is TGTGCCAGCAGTGAAGAATTAGCGGGACGCCTCTACGAGCAGTACTTC. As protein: CASSEELAGRLYEQYF.

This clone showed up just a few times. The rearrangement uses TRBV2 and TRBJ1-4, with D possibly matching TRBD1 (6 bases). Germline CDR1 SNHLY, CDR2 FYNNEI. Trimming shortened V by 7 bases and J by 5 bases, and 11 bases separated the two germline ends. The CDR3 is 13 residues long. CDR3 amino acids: CASNGQTNEKLFF. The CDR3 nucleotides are TGTGCCAGCAACGGACAGACAAATGAAAAACTGTTTTTT.

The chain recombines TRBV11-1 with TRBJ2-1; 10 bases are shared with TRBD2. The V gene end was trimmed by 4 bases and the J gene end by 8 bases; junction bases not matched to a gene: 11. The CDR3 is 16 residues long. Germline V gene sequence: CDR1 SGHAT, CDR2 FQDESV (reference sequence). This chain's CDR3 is CASSYQWASGSHEQFF. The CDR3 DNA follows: TGTGCCAGCAGCTATCAGTGGGCTAGCGGGAGCCATGAGCAGTTCTTC. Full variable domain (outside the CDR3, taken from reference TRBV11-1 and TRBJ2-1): EAEVAQSPRYKITEKSQAVAFWCDPISGHATLYWYRQILGQGPELLVQFQDESVVDDSQLPKDRFSAERLKGVDSTLKIQPAELGDSAMYLCASSYQWASGSHEQFFGPGTRLTVL.

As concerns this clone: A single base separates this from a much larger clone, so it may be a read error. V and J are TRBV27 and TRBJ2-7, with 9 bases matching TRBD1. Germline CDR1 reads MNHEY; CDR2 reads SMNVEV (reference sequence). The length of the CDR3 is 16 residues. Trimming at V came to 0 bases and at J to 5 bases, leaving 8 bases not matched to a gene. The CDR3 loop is CASSLSARDRAHEQYF. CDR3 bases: TGTGCCAGCAGTTTATCGGCCAGGGACAGGGCCCACGAGCAGTACTTC.

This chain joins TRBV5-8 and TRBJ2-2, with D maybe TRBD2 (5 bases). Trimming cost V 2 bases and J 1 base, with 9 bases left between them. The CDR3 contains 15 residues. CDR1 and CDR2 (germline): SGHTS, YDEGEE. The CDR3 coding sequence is TGTGCCAGCAGCTTAATTCGGGGGAACACCGGGGAGCTGTTTTTT. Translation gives CASSLIRGNTGELFF.

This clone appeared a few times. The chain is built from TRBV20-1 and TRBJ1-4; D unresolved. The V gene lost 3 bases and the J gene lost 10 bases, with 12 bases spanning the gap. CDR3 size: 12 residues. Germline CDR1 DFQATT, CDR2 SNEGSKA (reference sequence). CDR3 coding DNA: TGCAGTGCTAGTACGTCCATCGGAAAACTGTTTTTT. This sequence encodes CSASTSIGKLFF.

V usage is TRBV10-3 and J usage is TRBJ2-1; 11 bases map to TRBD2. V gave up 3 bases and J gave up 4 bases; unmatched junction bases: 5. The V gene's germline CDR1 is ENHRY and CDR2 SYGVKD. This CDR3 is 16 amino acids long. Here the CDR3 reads CAISDLSGRGYNEQFF. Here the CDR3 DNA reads TGTGCCATCAGTGATCTTAGCGGGAGGGGGTACAATGAGCAGTTCTTC.

The CDR3 loop reads CASSSPGETYEQYF. The CDR3 DNA reads TGTGCCAGCAGTTCCCCGGGAGAAACCTACGAGCAGTACTTC. The V gene is TRBV6-6, the J gene TRBJ2-7; D might be TRBD2 (6 bases). The V gene lost 4 bases and the J gene lost 2 bases, with 12 bases spanning the gap. The CDR3 covers 14 residues. Germline V gene data show CDR1 as MNHNY and CDR2 as SVGAGI (reference sequence).

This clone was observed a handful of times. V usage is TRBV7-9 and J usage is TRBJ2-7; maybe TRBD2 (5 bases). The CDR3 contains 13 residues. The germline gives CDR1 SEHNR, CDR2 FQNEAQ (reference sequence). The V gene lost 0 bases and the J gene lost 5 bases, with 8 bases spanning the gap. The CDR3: CASSLAGSHEQYF. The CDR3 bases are TGTGCCAGCAGCTTAGCGGGGAGCCACGAGCAGTACTTC.

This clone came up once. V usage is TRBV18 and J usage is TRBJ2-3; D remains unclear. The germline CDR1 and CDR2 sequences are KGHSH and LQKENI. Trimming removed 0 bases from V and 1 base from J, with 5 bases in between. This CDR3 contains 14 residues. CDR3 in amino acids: CASSPPVGTDTQYF. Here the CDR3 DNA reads TGTGCCAGCTCACCACCAGTAGGCACAGATACGCAGTATTTT.

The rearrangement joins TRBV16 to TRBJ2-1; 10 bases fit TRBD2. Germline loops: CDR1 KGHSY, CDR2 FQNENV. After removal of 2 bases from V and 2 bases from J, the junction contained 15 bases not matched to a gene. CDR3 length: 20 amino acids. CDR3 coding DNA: TGTGCCAGCAGCCAAATCCTCGCTAGCGGGAGTGGCGAGGCCTACAATGAGCAGTTCTTC. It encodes CASSQILASGSGEAYNEQFF.

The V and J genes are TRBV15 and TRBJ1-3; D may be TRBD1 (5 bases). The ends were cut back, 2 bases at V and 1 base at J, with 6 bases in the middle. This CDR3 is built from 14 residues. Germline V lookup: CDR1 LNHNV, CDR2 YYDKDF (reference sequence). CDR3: CATSRSGSGNTIYF. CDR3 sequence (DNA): TGTGCCACCAGCAGATCAGGGTCTGGAAACACCATATATTTT.

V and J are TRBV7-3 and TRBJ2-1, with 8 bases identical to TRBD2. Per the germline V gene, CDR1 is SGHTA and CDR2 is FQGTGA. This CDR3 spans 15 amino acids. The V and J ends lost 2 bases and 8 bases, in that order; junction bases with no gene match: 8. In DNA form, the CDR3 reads TGTGCCAGCAGCTTAGTTTCGGGAGGGCTGTATGAGCAGTTCTTC. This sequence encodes CASSLVSGGLYEQFF.

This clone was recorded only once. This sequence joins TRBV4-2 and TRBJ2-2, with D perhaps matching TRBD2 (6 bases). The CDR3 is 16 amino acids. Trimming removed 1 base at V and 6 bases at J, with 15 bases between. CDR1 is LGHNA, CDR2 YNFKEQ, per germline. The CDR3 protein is CASSQVSGKRAGELFF. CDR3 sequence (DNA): TGTGCCAGCAGCCAAGTTAGCGGAAAGAGGGCCGGGGAGCTGTTTTTT.